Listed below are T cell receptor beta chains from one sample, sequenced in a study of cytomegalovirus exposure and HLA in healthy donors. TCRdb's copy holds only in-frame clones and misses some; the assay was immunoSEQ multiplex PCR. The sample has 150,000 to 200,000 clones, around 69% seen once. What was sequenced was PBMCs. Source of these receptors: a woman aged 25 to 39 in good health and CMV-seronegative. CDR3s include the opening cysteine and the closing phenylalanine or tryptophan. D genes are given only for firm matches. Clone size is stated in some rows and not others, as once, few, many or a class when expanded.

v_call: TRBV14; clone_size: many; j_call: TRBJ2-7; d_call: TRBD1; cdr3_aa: CASSQTQRTGFGEQYF; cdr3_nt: TGTGCCAGCAGCCAAACGCAACGGACAGGGTTTGGCGAGCAGTACTTC
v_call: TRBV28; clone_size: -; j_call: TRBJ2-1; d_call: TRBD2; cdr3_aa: CASGLWGSGKYEQFF; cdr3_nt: TGTGCCAGCGGATTGTGGGGTAGCGGGAAATATGAGCAGTTCTTC
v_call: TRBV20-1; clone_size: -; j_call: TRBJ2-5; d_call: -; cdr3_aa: CSARPQETQYF; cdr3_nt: TGCAGTGCTAGACCACAAGAGACCCAGTACTTC
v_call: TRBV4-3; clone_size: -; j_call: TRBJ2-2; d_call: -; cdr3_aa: CASSQDPSGTSITGELFF; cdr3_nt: TGCGCCAGCAGCCAAGATCCAAGCGGGACATCAATCACCGGGGAGCTGTTTTTT
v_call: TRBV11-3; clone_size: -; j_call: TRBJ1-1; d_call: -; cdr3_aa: CASSKEVNTEAFF; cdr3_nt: TGTGCCAGCAGTAAAGAGGTGAACACTGAAGCTTTCTTT
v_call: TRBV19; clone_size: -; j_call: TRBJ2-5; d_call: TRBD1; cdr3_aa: CASRKTGTYQETQYF; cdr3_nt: TGTGCCAGTAGAAAGACAGGGACCTATCAAGAGACCCAGTACTTC
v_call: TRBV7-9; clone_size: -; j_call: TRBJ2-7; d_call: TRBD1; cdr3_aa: CASSLGDRGGYEQYF; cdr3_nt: TGTGCCAGCAGCTTGGGGGACAGGGGTGGATACGAGCAGTACTTC
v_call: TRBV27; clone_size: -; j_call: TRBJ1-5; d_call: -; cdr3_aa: CASSLMEARPQHF; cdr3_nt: TGTGCCAGCAGTTTAATGGAGGCGCGGCCCCAGCATTTT
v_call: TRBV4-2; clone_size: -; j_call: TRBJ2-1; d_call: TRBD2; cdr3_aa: CASSQDPSGKYNEQFF; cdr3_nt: TGTGCCAGCAGCCAAGATCCTAGCGGGAAGTACAATGAGCAGTTCTTC
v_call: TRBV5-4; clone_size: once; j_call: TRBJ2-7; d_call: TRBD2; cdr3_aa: CASSLGGSGSSEQYF; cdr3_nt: TGTGCCAGCAGCTTGGGGGGTAGCGGGAGCTCCGAGCAGTACTTC
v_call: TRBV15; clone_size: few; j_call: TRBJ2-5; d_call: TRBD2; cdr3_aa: CATSGLAGVVTQYF; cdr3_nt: TGTGCCACCAGCGGACTAGCGGGGGTCGTGACCCAGTACTTC